The next 22 T cell receptor beta chains were all read from a single sample in a study of blood T cell repertoires in COVID-19. Clones were read by immunoSEQ multiplex PCR, and TCRdb kept only the in-frame ones, dropping some. The data contain 150,000 to 200,000 clones, 60% to 85% of them seen just once; the ten biggest clones take up less than 9.5%. Material for sequencing was peripheral blood. Receptor source: a man aged 55-75 years with acute or convalescent COVID-19.

V and J are TRBV6-6 and TRBJ1-5; tentative D call: TRBD1 (5 bases). Per the germline V gene, CDR1 is MNHNY and CDR2 is SVGAGI (reference sequence). Trimming removed 4 bases from V and 5 bases from J, with 9 bases in between. The CDR3 runs 13 residues. CDR3 sequence: CASSFVGDQPQHF. As DNA, the CDR3 is TGTGCCAGCAGTTTCGTAGGGGATCAGCCCCAGCATTTT.

This chain joins TRBV11-1 and TRBJ2-5; 9 bases agree with TRBD2. Germline V CDR1 and CDR2: SGHAT, FQDESV (reference sequence). The J segment lost 5 bases and the V segment lost 4 bases, leaving 11 bases of the junction unmatched. This CDR3 contains 16 residues. In DNA form, the CDR3 reads TGTGCCAGCAGCTCCCAGAGCGGGGGGACGTCGGAGACCCAGTACTTC. Translation gives CASSSQSGGTSETQYF.

The gene calls are TRBV6-5 and TRBJ1-2, with 7 bases fitting TRBD1. After removal of 6 bases from V and 3 bases from J, the junction contained 7 bases not matched to a gene. Looked up from germline, CDR1 is MNHEY and CDR2 is SVGAGI. This CDR3 comprises 14 residues. The CDR3: CASRRDRDYYGYTF. For the CDR3, the DNA is TGTGCCAGCAGGCGAGACAGGGATTACTATGGCTACACCTTC.

This sequence joins TRBV19 and TRBJ1-5; the D is unclear. Trimming removed 3 bases at V and 0 bases at J, with 6 bases between. Germline CDR1 LNHDA, CDR2 SQIVND (reference sequence). The CDR3 covers 14 residues. In DNA form, the CDR3 reads TGTGCCAGTAGTATCACTGATAGCAATCAGCCCCAGCATTTT. Residues: CASSITDSNQPQHF.

V is TRBV5-5 and J is TRBJ2-7, with TRBD2 as a possible D gene (5 bases). CDR3 length: 14 amino acids. CDR1 SGHKS and CDR2 YYEKEE come from the germline V gene (reference sequence). V lost 0 bases and J 3 bases, leaving 10 bases between the germline ends. CDR3 residues: CASSLGVRDYEQYF. The CDR3 DNA reads TGTGCCAGCAGCTTGGGCGTTCGGGACTACGAGCAGTACTTC. The whole variable domain, remainder taken from reference TRBV5-5 and TRBJ2-7, is DAGVTQSPTHLIKTRGQQVTLRCSPISGHKSVSWYQQVLGQGPQFIFQYYEKEERGRGNFPDRFSARQFPNYSSELNVNALLLGDSALYLCASSLGVRDYEQYFGPGTRLTVT.

The V call is TRBV6-5, the J call TRBJ1-1; 9 nucleotides agree with TRBD1. After removal of 2 bases from V and 5 bases from J, the junction contained 3 bases not matched to a gene. The CDR3 has 14 amino acids. The germline gives CDR1 MNHEY, CDR2 SVGAGI. The CDR3 nucleotides read TGTGCCAGCAGTTACCTTGGGACAGGGACTGAAGCTTTCTTT. Its protein is CASSYLGTGTEAFF.

The chain uses TRBV11-3 and TRBJ2-2, with 7 bases fitting TRBD2. CDR1 SGHNT and CDR2 YENEEA come from the germline V gene. CDR3 length: 17 residues. V was pared by 5 bases and J by 3 bases, with 12 bases of the junction left unmatched. The CDR3 protein is CASSPGDGGSYTGELFF. The CDR3 region has the DNA TGTGCCAGCAGCCCCGGGGACGGGGGGAGCTACACCGGGGAGCTGTTTTTT. Variable domain in full (rest from reference TRBV11-3 and TRBJ2-2): EAGVVQSPRYKIIEKKQPVAFWCNPISGHNTLYWYLQNLGQGPELLIRYENEEAVDDSQLPKDRFSAERLKGVDSTLKIQPAELGDSAVYLCASSPGDGGSYTGELFFGEGSRLTVL.

V gene TRBV7-2 combines with J gene TRBJ1-6, with 10 bases matching TRBD1. Germline values: CDR1 SGHTA, CDR2 FQGNSA. The CDR3 has 18 amino acids. J was trimmed by 4 bases and V by 1 base; bases with no gene match: 7. The CDR3 nucleotides read TGTGCCAGCAGCTTAGGGCCGGGACAGGGGCGTTATAATTCACCCCTCCACTTT. Translating gives CASSLGPGQGRYNSPLHF.

V gene TRBV6-2 or TRBV6-3 combines with J gene TRBJ2-5, with 9 bases aligning to TRBD2. The CDR3 is 17 residues long. The ends lost 0 bases at V and 2 bases at J; junction bases unmatched: 7. Germline values: CDR1 MNHEY, CDR2 SVGEGT. The CDR3 region has the DNA TGTGCCAGCAGTTACTCGGAAAGCGGGGGGCAACAAGAGACCCAGTACTTC. The encoded protein is CASSYSESGGQQETQYF.

This chain links TRBV7-2 with TRBJ2-1, with 13 bases matching TRBD2. J gave up 7 bases and V 5 bases, and 8 bases lay outside the gene matches. Germline V gene data show CDR1 as SGHTA and CDR2 as FQGNSA. The CDR3 length is 16 residues. The CDR3 loop is CASSIPLAGGKNEQFF. CDR3 DNA: TGTGCCAGCAGCATACCACTAGCGGGGGGGAAAAATGAGCAGTTCTTC.

The chain joins TRBV6-4 to TRBJ2-1; 9 nucleotides agree with TRBD1. CDR3 length: 20 residues. The V gene's germline CDR1 is MRHNA and CDR2 SNTAGT. V lost 2 bases and J lost 7; bases outside the gene matches: 21. The CDR3 loop is CASSDEPGPRTGGLRNEQFF. Here the CDR3 DNA reads TGTGCCAGCAGTGACGAACCTGGGCCCCGTACAGGGGGCTTGAGGAATGAGCAGTTCTTC.

The CDR3 DNA sequence: TGTGCCAGCAGTCAAAGGGGCTTCGGGGAGCTGTTTTTT. This translates into CASSQRGFGELFF. The genes are TRBV11-3 and TRBJ2-2, with D tentatively TRBD1 (5 bases). The CDR3 covers 13 residues. CDR1 and CDR2 from the germline V gene are SGHNT and YENEEA. With 6 bases removed from V and 7 bases from J, the gap between germline ends came to 12 bases.

The rearrangement uses TRBV27 and TRBJ2-1; D might be TRBD1 (6 bases). Germline assignment: CDR1 MNHEY and CDR2 SMNVEV (reference sequence). Trimming removed 2 bases at V and 6 bases at J, with 17 bases between. The CDR3 length is 16 residues. In nucleotides, the CDR3 is TGTGCCAGCAGTTTAATACAGTTTACAGGGATCAATGAGCAGTTCTTC. Residues: CASSLIQFTGINEQFF.

The chain has TRBV7-2 and TRBJ2-7; a possible D gene is TRBD2 (6 bases). The V end was cut by 3 bases, the J end by 0 bases, with 9 bases between. The CDR3 contains 14 residues. In germline, CDR1 is SGHTA, CDR2 FQGNSA. CDR3 DNA sequence: TGTGCCAGCAGCTTGGGACTGTACTCCTACGAGCAGTACTTC. This encodes CASSLGLYSYEQYF. The complete variable domain, with remaining parts taken from reference TRBV7-2 and TRBJ2-7, reads GAGVSQSPSNKVTEKGKDVELRCDPISGHTALYWYRQSLGQGLEFLIYFQGNSAPDKSGLPSDRFSAERTGGSVSTLTIQRTQQEDSAVYLCASSLGLYSYEQYFGPGTRLTVT.

The chain links TRBV6-5 to TRBJ1-5, with 7 bases that match TRBD1. CDR1 is MNHEY and CDR2 is SVGAGI in the germline V gene. The CDR3 length is 12 residues. J gave up 8 bases and V 7 bases, and 5 bases lay outside the gene matches. As DNA, the CDR3 is TGTGCCAGCACCGCAGGGGGAAAGCCCCAGCATTTT. It codes for CASTAGGKPQHF.

The genes are TRBV7-6 and TRBJ1-2; 10 nucleotides align to TRBD1. Germline V gives CDR1 SGHVS, CDR2 FNYEAQ. Trimming at V came to 1 base and at J to 7 bases, leaving 6 bases not matched to a gene. This CDR3 is 15 amino acids long. In DNA, the CDR3 is TGTGCCAGCAGCTTAGGGGACAGGGGATTTAGTGGCTACACCTTC. Translation gives CASSLGDRGFSGYTF.

The gene calls are TRBV10-3 and TRBJ2-2, with D possibly TRBD1 on 5 matching bases. The V gene's germline CDR1 is ENHRY and CDR2 SYGVKD. The CDR3 is 14 amino acids. V lost 2 bases and J 4 bases, leaving 8 bases between the germline ends. CDR3 sequence (DNA): TGTGCCATCAGTGAGGACAGAAGCACCGGGGAGCTGTTTTTT. Its protein product is CAISEDRSTGELFF.

The chain employs TRBV4-1 and TRBJ2-5; D is perhaps TRBD2 (5 bases). The CDR3 runs to 14 residues. Germline loops: CDR1 MGHRA, CDR2 YSYEKL. V lost 0 bases and J 7 bases, leaving 12 bases between the germline ends. CDR3 coding DNA: TGCGCCAGCAGCCAAGAAGAGGGTTTGGGGACCCAGTACTTC. Protein product: CASSQEEGLGTQYF.

The rearrangement joins TRBV14 to TRBJ1-4; weak D call: TRBD1 (5 bases). The CDR3 is made up of 16 amino acids. V was cut by 4 bases and J by 0 bases, with 12 bases left in between. In germline, CDR1 is SGHDN, CDR2 FVKESK. The CDR3 loop reads CASSPGDRATNEKLFF. CDR3 coding DNA: TGTGCCAGCAGCCCCGGAGACAGAGCAACTAATGAAAAACTGTTTTTT.

This clone was seen more than once but under ten times. The gene calls are TRBV29-1 and TRBJ2-7; 7 positions agree with TRBD1. V was clipped by 1 base and J by 1 base; unmatched bases: 10. The CDR3 length is 16 residues. CDR1 and CDR2 from the germline V gene are SQVTM and ANQGSEA. This CDR3 reads CSVEGLRTGSSYEQYF. The CDR3 DNA sequence: TGCAGCGTTGAAGGCCTAAGGACAGGTTCGTCCTACGAGCAGTACTTC.

The chain is built from TRBV9 and TRBJ2-1; TRBD2 agrees at 16 bases. V lost 3 bases to trimming and J lost 4 bases; unmatched junction nucleotides: 7. The CDR3 has 18 amino acids. Germline lookup yields CDR1 SGDLS and CDR2 YYNGEE. CDR3 DNA sequence: TGTGCCAGCAGCGGAACGGGACTAGCGGGGGGGGCGTACAATGAGCAGTTCTTC. It yields the protein CASSGTGLAGGAYNEQFF.

The J gene is TRBJ2-7, the V gene TRBV27; D not resolved. Per germline, CDR1 MNHEY and CDR2 SMNVEV (reference sequence). The V end lost 1 base, the J end lost 5 bases, and 12 bases lay between the germline ends. This CDR3 region has 14 residues. CDR3 sequence reads: CASSLYRSSHEQYF. The CDR3 DNA reads TGTGCCAGCAGTTTATATCGCTCGAGCCACGAGCAGTACTTC.